This record concerns one T cell receptor (beta chain) sequence. Distinct nucleotide sequences in the sample also encode this CDR3. The data are from a study of blood T cell repertoires in COVID-19. About the study: Acute and convalescent COVID-19 samples came from the United States, Italy and Spain. Sources were T cells, B-cell-depleted T cells, or PBMCs; the material itself was cDNA or gDNA.

Original handling: Amplification of reference gene primers provided the estimated nucleated cell counts. Clones were sequenced by immunoSEQ multiplex PCR, and TCRdb holds only the in-frame ones, with some missing. Clone size and V and J calls were adopted from that table, with D and trimming inferred from the DNA. The table records some 270,000 clones, around 89% of them present only once. Seattle cases were enrolled at active infection and followed longitudinally. The receptor was isolated from a woman aged 60 to 75 with COVID-19, enrolled during active disease. Sequencing input: peripheral blood.

CDR3 loop: CASSVPGQGNYGYTF. CDR3 nucleotide sequence: TGTGCCAGCAGCGTCCCGGGACAGGGAAACTATGGCTACACCTTC. The chain couples TRBV9 to TRBJ1-2; TRBD1 aligns across 9 bases. CDR1 is SGDLS, CDR2 YYNGEE, per germline. This CDR3 has 15 amino acids. V gave up 2 bases and J gave up 2 bases; unmatched junction bases: 4.